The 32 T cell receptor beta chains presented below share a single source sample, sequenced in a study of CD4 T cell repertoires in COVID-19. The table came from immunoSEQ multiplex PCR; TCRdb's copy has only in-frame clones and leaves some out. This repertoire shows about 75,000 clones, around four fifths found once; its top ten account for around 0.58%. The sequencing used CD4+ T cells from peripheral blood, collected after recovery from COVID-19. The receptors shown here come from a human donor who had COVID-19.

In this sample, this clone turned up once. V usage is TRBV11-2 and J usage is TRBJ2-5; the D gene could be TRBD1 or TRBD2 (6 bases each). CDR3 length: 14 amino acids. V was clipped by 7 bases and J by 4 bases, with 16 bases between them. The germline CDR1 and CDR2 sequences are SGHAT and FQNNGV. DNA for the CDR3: TGTGCCAGCAACCGTCGGGGGCAGGGAGAGACCCAGTACTTC. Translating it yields CASNRRGQGETQYF.

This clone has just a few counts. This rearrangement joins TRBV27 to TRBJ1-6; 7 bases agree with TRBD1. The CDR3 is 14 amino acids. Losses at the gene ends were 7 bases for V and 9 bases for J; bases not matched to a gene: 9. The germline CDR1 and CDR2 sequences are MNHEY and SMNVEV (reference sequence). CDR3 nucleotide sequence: TGTGCCAGCAAACCCCGGGACAGCTTTTCACCCCTCCACTTT. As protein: CASKPRDSFSPLHF.

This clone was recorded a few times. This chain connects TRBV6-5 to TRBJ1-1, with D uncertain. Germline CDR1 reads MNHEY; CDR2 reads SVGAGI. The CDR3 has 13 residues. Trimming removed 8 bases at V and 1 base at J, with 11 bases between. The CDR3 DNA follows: TGTGCCAGCGCACTAAAAGGGAACACTGAAGCTTTCTTT. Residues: CASALKGNTEAFF.

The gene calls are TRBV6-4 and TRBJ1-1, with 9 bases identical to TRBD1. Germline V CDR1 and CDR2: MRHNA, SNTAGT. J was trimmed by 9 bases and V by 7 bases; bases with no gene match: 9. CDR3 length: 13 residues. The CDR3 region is CASTSGTGSKAFF. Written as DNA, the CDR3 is TGTGCCAGCACCTCCGGGACAGGGAGCAAAGCTTTCTTT.

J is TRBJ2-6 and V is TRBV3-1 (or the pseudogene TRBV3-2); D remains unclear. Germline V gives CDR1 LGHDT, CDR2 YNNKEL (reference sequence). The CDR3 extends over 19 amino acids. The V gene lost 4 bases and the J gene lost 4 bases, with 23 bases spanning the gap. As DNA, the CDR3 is TGTGCCAGCAGCCTCCGCATCACCGGGCCCCGAGGCGGGGCCAACGTCCTGACTTTC. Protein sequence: CASSLRITGPRGGANVLTF.

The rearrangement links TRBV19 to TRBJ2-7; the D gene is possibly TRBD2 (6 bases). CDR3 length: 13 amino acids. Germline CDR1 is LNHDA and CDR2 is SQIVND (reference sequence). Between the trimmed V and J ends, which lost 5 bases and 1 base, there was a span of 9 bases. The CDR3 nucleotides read TGTGCCAGTAGTTTAGCGGTGTCCTACGAGCAGTACTTC. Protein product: CASSLAVSYEQYF.

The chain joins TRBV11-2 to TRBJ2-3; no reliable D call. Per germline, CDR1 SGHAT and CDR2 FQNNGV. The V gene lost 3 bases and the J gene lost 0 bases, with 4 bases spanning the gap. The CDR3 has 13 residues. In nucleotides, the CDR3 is TGTGCCAGCAGCTTTAGTAGCACAGATACGCAGTATTTT. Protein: CASSFSSTDTQYF.

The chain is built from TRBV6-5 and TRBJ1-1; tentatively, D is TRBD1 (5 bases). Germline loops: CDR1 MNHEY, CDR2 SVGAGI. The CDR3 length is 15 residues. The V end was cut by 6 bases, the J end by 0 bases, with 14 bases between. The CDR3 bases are TGTGCCAGCAGACCCCAGACAGTAATGAACACTGAAGCTTTCTTT. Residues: CASRPQTVMNTEAFF.

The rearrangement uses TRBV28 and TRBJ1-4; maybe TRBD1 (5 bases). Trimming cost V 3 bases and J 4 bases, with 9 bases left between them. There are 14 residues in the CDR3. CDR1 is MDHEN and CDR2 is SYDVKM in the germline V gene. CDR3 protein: CASSLWGGNEKLFF. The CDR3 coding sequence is TGTGCCAGCAGTTTGTGGGGGGGTAATGAAAAACTGTTTTTT.

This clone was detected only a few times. CDR3 sequence reads: CASSPQLGGNYGYTF. The CDR3 DNA is TGTGCCAGCAGCCCCCAGTTGGGGGGTAACTATGGCTACACCTTC. This chain joins TRBV3-1 (or the pseudogene TRBV3-2) and TRBJ1-2, with D maybe TRBD1 (5 bases). Germline loops: CDR1 LGHDT, CDR2 YNNKEL (reference sequence). Trimming left V 4 bases short and J 1 base short, with 13 bases between. The CDR3 is 15 amino acids.

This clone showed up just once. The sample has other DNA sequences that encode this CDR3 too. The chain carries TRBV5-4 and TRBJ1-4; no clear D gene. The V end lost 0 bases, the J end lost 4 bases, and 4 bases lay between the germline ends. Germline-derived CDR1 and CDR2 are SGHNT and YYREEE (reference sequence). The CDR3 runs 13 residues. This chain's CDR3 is CASSLAGNEKLFF. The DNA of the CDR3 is TGTGCCAGCAGCTTGGCCGGTAATGAAAAACTGTTTTTT.

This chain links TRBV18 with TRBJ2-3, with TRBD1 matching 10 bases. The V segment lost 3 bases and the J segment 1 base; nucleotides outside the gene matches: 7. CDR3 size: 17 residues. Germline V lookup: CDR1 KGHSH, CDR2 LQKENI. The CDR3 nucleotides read TGTGCCAGCTCACCGCTCGACAGGGGGCGAGGCACAGATACGCAGTATTTT. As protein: CASSPLDRGRGTDTQYF.

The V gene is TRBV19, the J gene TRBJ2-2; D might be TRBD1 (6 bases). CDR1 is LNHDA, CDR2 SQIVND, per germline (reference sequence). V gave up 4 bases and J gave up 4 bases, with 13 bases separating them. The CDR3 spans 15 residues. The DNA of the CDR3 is TGTGCCAGTAGTAAGATGGACAGTGCCACCGGGGAGCTGTTTTTT. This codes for CASSKMDSATGELFF.

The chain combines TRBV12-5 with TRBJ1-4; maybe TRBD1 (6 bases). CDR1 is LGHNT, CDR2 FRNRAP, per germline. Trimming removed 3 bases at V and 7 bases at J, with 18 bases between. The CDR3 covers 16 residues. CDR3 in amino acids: CASGFQGPLALEKLFF. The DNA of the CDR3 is TGTGCTAGTGGTTTTCAGGGGCCCTTGGCCCTTGAAAAACTGTTTTTT.

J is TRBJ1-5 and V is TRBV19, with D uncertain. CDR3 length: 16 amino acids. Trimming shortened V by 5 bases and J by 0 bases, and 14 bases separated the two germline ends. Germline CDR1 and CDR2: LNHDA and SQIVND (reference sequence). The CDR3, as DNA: TGTGCCAGTAGTCGTAGTCTCGATTATAGCAATCAGCCCCAGCATTTT. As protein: CASSRSLDYSNQPQHF.

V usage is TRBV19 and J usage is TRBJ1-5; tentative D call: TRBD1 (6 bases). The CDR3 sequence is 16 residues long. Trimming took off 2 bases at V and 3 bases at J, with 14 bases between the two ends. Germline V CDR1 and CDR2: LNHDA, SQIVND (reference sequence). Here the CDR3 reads CASSISWGAPNQPQHF. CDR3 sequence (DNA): TGTGCCAGTAGTATATCGTGGGGGGCCCCCAATCAGCCCCAGCATTTT.

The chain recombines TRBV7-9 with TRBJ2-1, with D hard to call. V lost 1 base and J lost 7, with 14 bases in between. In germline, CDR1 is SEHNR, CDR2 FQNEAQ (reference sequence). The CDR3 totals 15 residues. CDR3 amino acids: CASSLEGSLGNEQFF. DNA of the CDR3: TGTGCCAGCAGCTTAGAGGGTAGTCTAGGGAATGAGCAGTTCTTC.

Written as DNA, the CDR3 is TGCGCCAGCAGCCTCGGGACAGATCAAGAGACCCAGTACTTC. This codes for CASSLGTDQETQYF. V is TRBV5-1 and J is TRBJ2-5, with 7 bases identical to TRBD1. The CDR3 extends over 14 amino acids. CDR1 and CDR2 (germline): SGHRS, YFSETQ. Trimming at V came to 4 bases and at J to 2 bases, leaving 5 bases not matched to a gene.

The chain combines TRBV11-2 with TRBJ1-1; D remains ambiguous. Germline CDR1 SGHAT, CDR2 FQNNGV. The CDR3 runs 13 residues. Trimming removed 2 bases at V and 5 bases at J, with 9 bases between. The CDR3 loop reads CASSLRGGTEAFF. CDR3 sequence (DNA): TGTGCCAGCAGCTTACGGGGAGGGACTGAAGCTTTCTTT.

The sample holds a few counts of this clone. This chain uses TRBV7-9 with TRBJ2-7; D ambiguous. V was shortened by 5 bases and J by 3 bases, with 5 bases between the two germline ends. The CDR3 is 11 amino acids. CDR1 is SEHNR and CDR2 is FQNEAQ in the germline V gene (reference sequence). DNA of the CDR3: TGTGCCAGCAGCCGAATCTACGAGCAGTACTTC. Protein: CASSRIYEQYF.

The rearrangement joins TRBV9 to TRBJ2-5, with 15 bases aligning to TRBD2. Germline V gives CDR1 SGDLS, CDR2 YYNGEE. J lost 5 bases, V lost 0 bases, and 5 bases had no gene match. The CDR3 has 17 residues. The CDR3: CASSVGTSGGAWETQYF. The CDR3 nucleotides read TGTGCCAGCAGCGTAGGGACTAGCGGGGGGGCGTGGGAGACCCAGTACTTC.

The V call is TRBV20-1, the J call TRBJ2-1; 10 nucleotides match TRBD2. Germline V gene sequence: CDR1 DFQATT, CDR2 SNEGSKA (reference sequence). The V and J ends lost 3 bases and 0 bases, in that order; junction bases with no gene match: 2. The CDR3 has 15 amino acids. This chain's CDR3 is CSASGLADSYNEQFF. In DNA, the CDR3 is TGCAGTGCTAGTGGACTAGCGGACTCCTACAATGAGCAGTTCTTC.

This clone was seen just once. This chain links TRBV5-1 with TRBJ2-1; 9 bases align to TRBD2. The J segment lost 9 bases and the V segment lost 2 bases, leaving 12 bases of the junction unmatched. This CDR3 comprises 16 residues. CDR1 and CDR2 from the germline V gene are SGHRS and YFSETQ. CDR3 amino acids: CASSFDPGGRETEQFF. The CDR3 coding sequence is TGCGCCAGCAGCTTTGACCCTGGCGGGAGGGAAACTGAGCAGTTCTTC.

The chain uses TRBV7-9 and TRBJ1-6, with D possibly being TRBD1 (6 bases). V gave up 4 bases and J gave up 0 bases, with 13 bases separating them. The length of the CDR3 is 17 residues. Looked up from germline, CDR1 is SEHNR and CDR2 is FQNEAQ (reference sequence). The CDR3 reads CASSSAPGDSYNSPLHF. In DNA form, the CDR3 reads TGTGCCAGCAGCTCAGCACCAGGGGACTCCTATAATTCACCCCTCCACTTT.

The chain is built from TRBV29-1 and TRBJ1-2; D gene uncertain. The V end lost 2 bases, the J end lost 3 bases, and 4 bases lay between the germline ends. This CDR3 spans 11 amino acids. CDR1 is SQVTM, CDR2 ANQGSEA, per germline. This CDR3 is CSVERYYGYTF. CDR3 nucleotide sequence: TGCAGCGTTGAACGGTACTATGGCTACACCTTC. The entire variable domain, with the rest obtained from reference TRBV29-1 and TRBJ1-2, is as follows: SAVISQKPSRDICQRGTSLTIQCQVDSQVTMMFWYRQQPGQSLTLIATANQGSEATYESGFVIDKFPISRPNLTFSTLTVSNMSPEDSSIYLCSVERYYGYTFGSGTRLTVV.

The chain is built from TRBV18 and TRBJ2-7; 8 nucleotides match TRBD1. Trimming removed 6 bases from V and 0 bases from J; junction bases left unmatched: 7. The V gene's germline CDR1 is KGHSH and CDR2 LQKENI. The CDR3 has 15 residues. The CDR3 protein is CASSQGQGVSYEQYF. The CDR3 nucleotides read TGTGCCAGCTCCCAAGGACAGGGAGTCTCCTACGAGCAGTACTTC. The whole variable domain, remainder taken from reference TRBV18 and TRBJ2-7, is NAGVMQNPRHLVRRRGQEARLRCSPMKGHSHVYWYRQLPEEGLKFMVYLQKENIIDESGMPKERFSAEFPKEGPSILRIQQVVRGDSAAYFCASSQGQGVSYEQYFGPGTRLTVT.

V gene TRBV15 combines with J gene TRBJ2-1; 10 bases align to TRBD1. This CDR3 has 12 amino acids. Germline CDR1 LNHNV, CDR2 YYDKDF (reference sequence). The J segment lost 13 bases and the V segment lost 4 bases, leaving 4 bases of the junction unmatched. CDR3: CATSTGTGVQFF. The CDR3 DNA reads TGTGCCACCAGCACCGGGACAGGGGTTCAGTTCTTC.

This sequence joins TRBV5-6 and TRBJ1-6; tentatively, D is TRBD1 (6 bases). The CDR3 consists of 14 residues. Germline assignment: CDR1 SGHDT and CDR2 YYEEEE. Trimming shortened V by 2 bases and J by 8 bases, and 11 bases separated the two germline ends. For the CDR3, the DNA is TGTGCCAGCAGCTTACTACAGGGCTATTCACCCCTCCACTTT. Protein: CASSLLQGYSPLHF.

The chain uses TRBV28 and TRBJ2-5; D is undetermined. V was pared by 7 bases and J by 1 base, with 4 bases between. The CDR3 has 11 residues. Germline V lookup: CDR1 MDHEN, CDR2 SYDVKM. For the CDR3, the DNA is TGTGCCAGCAATACCCAAGAGACCCAGTACTTC. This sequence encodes CASNTQETQYF.

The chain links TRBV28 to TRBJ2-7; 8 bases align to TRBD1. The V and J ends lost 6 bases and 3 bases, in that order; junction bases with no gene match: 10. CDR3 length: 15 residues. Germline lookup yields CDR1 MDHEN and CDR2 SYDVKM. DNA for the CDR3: TGTGCCAGCAGAAAGCGAGGACAGGGAAACTACGAGCAGTACTTC. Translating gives CASRKRGQGNYEQYF.

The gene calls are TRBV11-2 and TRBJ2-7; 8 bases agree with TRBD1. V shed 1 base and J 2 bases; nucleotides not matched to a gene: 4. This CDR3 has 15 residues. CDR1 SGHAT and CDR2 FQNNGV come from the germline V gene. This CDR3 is CASSLGRTGTYEQYF. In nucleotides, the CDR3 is TGTGCCAGCAGCTTAGGCCGGACAGGGACCTACGAGCAGTACTTC.

CDR3 sequence (DNA): TGTGCCAGCAGATCGGGACAGGCCGGACTCATGAACACTGAAGCTTTCTTT. This encodes CASRSGQAGLMNTEAFF. The chain has TRBV5-4 and TRBJ1-1; 8 bases agree with TRBD1. J was trimmed by 0 bases and V by 5 bases; bases with no gene match: 12. CDR3 length: 17 residues. The germline V gene has CDR1 SGHNT and CDR2 YYREEE (reference sequence).